This entry features one TCR beta chain sequence. The data were obtained in a study of shared T cell receptors in the human thymus. Measured with immunoSEQ multiplex PCR; TCRdb has only the in-frame clones, and not every one. The sample lists about 730,000 clones, approximately 83% occurring once. These sequences were also reported in another study, on human thymus T cells. This second study notes: Resected material from corrective heart surgery provided the thymus tissue analysed. Thymic and blood repertoires showed apparently biased V and J gene usage. The related literature has documented a marked overlap of thymic repertoires among unrelated individuals.

Source material: thymocytes. The receptor comes from a girl under three years old with a congenital heart defect.

The CDR3 coding sequence is TGTGCCAGCAGTGAACCCCGACAGGGTAACACTGAAGCTTTCTTT. This gives the protein CASSEPRQGNTEAFF. The chain joins TRBV6-1 to TRBJ1-1; 7 nucleotides align to TRBD1. The CDR3 has 15 residues. V shed 2 bases, J shed 2 bases, and the junction held 5 bases outside the gene matches. CDR1 is MNHNS, CDR2 SASEGT, per germline.